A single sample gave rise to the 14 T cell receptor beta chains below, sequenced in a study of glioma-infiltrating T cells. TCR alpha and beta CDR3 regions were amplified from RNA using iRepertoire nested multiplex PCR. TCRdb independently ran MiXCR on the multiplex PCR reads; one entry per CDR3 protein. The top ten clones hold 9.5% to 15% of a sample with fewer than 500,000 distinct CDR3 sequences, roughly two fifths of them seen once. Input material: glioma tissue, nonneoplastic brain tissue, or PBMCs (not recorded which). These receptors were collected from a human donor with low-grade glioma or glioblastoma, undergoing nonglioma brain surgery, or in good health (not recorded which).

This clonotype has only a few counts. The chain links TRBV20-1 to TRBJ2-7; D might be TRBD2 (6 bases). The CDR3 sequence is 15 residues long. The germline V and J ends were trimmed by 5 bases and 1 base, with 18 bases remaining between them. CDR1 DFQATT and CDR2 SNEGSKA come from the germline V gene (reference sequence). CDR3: CSAAGPSGESYEQYF. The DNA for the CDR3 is TGCAGTGCTGCCGGGCCCTCGGGGGAGTCCTACGAGCAGTACTTC.

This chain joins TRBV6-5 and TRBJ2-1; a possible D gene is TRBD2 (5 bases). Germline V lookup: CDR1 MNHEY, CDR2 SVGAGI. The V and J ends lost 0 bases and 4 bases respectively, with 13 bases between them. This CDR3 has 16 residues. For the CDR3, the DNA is TGTGCCAGCAGTTACTCGAGTCTGAGGGATTACAATGAGCAGTTCTTC. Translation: CASSYSSLRDYNEQFF.

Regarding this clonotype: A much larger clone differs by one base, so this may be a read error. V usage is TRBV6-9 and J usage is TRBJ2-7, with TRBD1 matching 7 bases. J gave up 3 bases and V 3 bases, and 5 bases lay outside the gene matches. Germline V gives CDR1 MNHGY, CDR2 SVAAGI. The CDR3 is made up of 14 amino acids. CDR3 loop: CASSYNGTDYEQYF. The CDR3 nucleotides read TGTGCCAGCAGTTACAACGGGACAGACTACGAGCAGTACTTC.

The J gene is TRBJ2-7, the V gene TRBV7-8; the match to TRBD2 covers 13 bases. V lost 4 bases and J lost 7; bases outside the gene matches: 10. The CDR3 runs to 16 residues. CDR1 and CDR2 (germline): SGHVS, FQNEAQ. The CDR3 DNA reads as TGTGCCAGCAGCTCCGGGACTAGCGGGACGTACAATGAGCAGTACTTC. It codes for CASSSGTSGTYNEQYF.

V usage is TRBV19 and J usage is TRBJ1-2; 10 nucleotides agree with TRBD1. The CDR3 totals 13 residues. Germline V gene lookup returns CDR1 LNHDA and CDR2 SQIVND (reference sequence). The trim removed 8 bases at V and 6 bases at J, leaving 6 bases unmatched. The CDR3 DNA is TGTGCCAGTTCGGGACAGGGGAAGCATGGCTACACCTTC. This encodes CASSGQGKHGYTF.

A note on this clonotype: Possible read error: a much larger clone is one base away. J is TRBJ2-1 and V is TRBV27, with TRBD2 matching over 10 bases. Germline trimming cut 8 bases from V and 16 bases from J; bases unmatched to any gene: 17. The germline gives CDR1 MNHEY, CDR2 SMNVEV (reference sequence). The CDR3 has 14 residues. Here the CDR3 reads CASGPPGLAALRFF. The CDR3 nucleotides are TGTGCCAGCGGTCCACCAGGACTAGCGGCCTTGCGTTTCTTC.

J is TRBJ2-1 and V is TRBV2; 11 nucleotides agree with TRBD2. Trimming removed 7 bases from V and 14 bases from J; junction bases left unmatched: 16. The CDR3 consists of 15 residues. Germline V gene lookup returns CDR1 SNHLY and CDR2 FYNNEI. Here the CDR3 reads CASTPLTSGTPKEFF. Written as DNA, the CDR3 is TGTGCCAGCACCCCACTGACTAGCGGGACCCCCAAAGAGTTCTTC.

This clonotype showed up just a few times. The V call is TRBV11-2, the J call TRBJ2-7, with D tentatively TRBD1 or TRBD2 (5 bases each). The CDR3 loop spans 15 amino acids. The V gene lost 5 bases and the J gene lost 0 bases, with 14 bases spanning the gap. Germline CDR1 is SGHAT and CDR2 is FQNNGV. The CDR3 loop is CASSAPGPLSYEQYF. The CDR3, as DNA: TGTGCCAGCAGCGCCCCGGGACCCCTCTCCTACGAGCAGTACTTC.

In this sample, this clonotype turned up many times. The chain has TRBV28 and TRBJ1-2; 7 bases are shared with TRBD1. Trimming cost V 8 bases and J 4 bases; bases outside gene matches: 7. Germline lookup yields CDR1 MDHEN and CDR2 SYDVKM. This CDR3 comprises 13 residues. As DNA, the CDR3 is TGTGCCAGCGGATATGGACAGGCCTATGGCTACACCTTC. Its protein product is CASGYGQAYGYTF.

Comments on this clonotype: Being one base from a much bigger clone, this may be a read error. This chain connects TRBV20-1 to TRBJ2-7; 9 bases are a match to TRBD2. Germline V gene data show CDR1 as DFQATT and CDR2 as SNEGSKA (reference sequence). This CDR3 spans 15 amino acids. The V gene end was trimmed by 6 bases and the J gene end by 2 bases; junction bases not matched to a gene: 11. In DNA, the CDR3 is TGCAGTGCCTCTTCACGAGCGGGAGGAACCTACGAGCAGTACTTC. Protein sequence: CSASSRAGGTYEQYF.

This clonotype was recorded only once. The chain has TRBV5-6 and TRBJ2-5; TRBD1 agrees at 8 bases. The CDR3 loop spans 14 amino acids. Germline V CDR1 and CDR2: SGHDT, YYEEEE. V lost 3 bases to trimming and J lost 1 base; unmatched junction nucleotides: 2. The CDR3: CASSSGQGQETQYF. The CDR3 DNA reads TGTGCCAGCAGCTCAGGACAGGGCCAAGAGACCCAGTACTTC. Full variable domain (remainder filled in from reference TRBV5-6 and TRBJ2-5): DAGVTQSPTHLIKTRGQQVTLRCSPKSGHDTVSWYQQALGQGPQFIFQYYEEEERQRGNFPDRFSGHQFPNYSSELNVNALLLGDSALYLCASSSGQGQETQYFGPGTRLLVL.

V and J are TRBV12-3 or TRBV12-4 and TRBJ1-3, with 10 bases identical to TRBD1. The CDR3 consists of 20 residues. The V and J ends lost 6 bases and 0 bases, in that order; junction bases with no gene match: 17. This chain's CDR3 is CASSRTWEWTGGGSGNTIYF. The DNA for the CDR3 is TGTGCCAGCAGCCGGACCTGGGAGTGGACAGGGGGAGGCTCTGGAAACACCATATATTTT.

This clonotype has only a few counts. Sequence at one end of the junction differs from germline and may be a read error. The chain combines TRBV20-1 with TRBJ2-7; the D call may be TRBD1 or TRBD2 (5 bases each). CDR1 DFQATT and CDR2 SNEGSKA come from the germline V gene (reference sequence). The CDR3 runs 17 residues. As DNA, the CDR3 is TGCAGTGTTAGAGATCTCGGGACCGACCACCGTATCTACGAGCAGTACTTC. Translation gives CSVRDLGTDHRIYEQYF.

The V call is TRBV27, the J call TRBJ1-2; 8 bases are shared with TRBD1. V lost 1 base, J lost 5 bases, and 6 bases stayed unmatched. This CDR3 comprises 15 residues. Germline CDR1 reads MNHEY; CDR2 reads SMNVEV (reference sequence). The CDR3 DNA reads TGTGCCAGCAGTTTATATTCCAGGGGGCGGTATGGCTACACCTTC. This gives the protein CASSLYSRGRYGYTF.